This TCR beta chain is from a study of naive and memory T cell subsets. This clonotype has at least ten counts. Amplification of ligated cDNA took four PCR rounds with SP2 and nested alpha and beta constant primers. A single record per CDR3 protein comes from TCRdb applying MiXCR to the UMI-ligation and nested PCR reads. The sample has more than 20,000 distinct CDR3 sequences, 5% to 5.5% seen once. This CDR3 spans 15 amino acids. The V gene lost 5 bases and the J gene lost 0 bases, with 11 bases spanning the gap. CDR1 and CDR2 (germline): LNHNV, YYDKDF (reference sequence). TCR cDNA received a 3' ligated oligonucleotide that carried a UMI.

Specimen: blood. The V and J genes are TRBV15 and TRBJ2-1; D unresolved. The origin of this receptor is an adult in good health. The CDR3 region has the DNA TGTGCCACCAGCGGCGCACGCGGCTCCTACAATGAGCAGTTCTTC. Encoded protein: CATSGARGSYNEQFF.